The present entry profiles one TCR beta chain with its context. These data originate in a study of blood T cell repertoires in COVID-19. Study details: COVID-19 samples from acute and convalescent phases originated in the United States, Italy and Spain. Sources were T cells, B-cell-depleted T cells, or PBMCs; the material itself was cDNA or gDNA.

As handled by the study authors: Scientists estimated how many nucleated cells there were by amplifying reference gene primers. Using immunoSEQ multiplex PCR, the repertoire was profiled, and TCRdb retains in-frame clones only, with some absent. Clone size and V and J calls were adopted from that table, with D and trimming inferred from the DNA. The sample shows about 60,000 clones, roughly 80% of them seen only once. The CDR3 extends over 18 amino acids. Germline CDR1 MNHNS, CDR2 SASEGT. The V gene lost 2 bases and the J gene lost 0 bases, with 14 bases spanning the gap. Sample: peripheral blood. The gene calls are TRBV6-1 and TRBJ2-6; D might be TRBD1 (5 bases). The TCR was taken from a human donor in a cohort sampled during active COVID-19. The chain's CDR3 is CASSERATAYSGANVLTF. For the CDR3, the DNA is TGTGCCAGCAGTGAACGAGCGACAGCGTACTCTGGGGCCAACGTCCTGACTTTC.